This is a list of T cell receptor beta chains from one sample in a study of cytomegalovirus exposure and HLA in healthy donors. Method: immunoSEQ multiplex PCR; TCRdb's copy keeps in-frame clones and lacks some. The data hold under 150,000 clones, with 80% to 85% observed a single time. Sequenced: PBMCs. The receptors stem from a boy younger than 18 in good health and CMV-seronegative. CDR3s include the opening cysteine and the closing phenylalanine or tryptophan. D genes are given only for firm matches. Size values are once, few and many counts, or a class for expanded clones, and some rows have none.

j_gene: TRBJ2-3; v_gene: TRBV6-7; abundance: NA; d_gene: TRBD2; CDR3aa: CASCGQGLAGENDTQYF; CDR3nt: TGTGCCAGCTGCGGACAGGGACTAGCGGGAGAAAACGATACGCAGTATTTT
j_gene: TRBJ2-7; v_gene: TRBV4-1; abundance: few; d_gene: NA; CDR3aa: CASSHTSGEQYF; CDR3nt: TGCGCCAGCAGCCATACGTCCGGCGAGCAGTACTTC
j_gene: TRBJ2-1; v_gene: TRBV4-3; abundance: NA; d_gene: NA; CDR3aa: CASSQYGGPPYNEQFF; CDR3nt: TGCGCCAGCAGCCAGTACGGGGGACCCCCATACAATGAGCAGTTCTTC
j_gene: TRBJ1-1; v_gene: TRBV29-1; abundance: NA; d_gene: NA; CDR3aa: CSVEGGRGRNTEAFF; CDR3nt: TGCAGCGTTGAAGGGGGACGGGGGAGGAACACTGAAGCTTTCTTT
j_gene: TRBJ2-7; v_gene: TRBV7-2; abundance: NA; d_gene: NA; CDR3aa: CASSWGVGASYEQYF; CDR3nt: TGTGCCAGCAGCTGGGGCGTGGGGGCATCCTACGAGCAGTACTTC
j_gene: TRBJ2-7; v_gene: TRBV7-2; abundance: NA; d_gene: NA; CDR3aa: CASSFATATYEQYF; CDR3nt: TGTGCCAGCAGCTTCGCGACAGCGACCTACGAGCAGTACTTC
j_gene: TRBJ1-1; v_gene: TRBV5-6; abundance: NA; d_gene: NA; CDR3aa: CASSLQHGKAFF; CDR3nt: TGTGCCAGCAGCCTCCAGCACGGGAAGGCTTTCTTT
j_gene: TRBJ1-2; v_gene: TRBV5-1; abundance: NA; d_gene: TRBD1; CDR3aa: CASSEGTGGRNYGYTF; CDR3nt: TGCGCCAGCAGCGAAGGGACAGGGGGCCGAAACTATGGCTACACCTTC
j_gene: TRBJ2-5; v_gene: TRBV7-7; abundance: once; d_gene: TRBD2; CDR3aa: CASSFSPGLVPETQYF; CDR3nt: TGTGCCAGCAGCTTCTCTCCGGGACTAGTCCCAGAGACCCAGTACTTC
j_gene: TRBJ1-4; v_gene: TRBV4-1; abundance: NA; d_gene: NA; CDR3aa: CASSQDQRAGADEKLFF; CDR3nt: TGCGCCAGCAGCCAAGATCAGAGGGCAGGGGCCGATGAAAAACTGTTTTTT
j_gene: TRBJ2-4; v_gene: TRBV29-1; abundance: NA; d_gene: TRBD1; CDR3aa: CSVDQGDDIQYF; CDR3nt: TGCAGCGTTGACCAGGGGGATGACATTCAGTACTTC
j_gene: TRBJ2-7; v_gene: TRBV4-2; abundance: NA; d_gene: TRBD2; CDR3aa: CASSQEYRGRGYEQYF; CDR3nt: TGTGCCAGCAGCCAAGAGTACCGCGGGAGGGGCTACGAGCAGTACTTC
j_gene: TRBJ2-1; v_gene: TRBV5-1; abundance: NA; d_gene: NA; CDR3aa: CASSLGAADDNEQFF; CDR3nt: TGCGCCAGCAGCTTGGGAGCGGCTGATGACAATGAGCAGTTCTTC